This TCR beta chain is drawn from a study of T cell changes during pregnancy in multiple sclerosis. Germline V gene lookup returns CDR1 MDHEN and CDR2 SYDVKM. Trimming took off 7 bases at V and 11 bases at J, with 14 bases between the two ends. The CDR3 has 11 amino acids. Clones were sequenced by immunoSEQ multiplex PCR, and TCRdb holds only the in-frame ones, with some missing. This sample has 55,000 to 65,000 clones, with around 95% found just once. The J gene is TRBJ1-1, the V gene TRBV28; D unresolved. This receptor was taken from a female donor with multiple sclerosis, enrolled in a pregnancy study. The sequencing used CD4+ T cells from peripheral blood mononuclear cells, collected before pregnancy. The CDR3 DNA sequence: TGTGCCAGCAACTCCGGGAGGCGGGCTTTCTTT. Protein: CASNSGRRAFF. The full variable domain, rest sourced from reference TRBV28 and TRBJ1-1, is DVKVTQSSRYLVKRTGEKVFLECVQDMDHENMFWYRQDPGLGLRLIYFSYDVKMKEKGDIPEGYSVSREKKERFSLILESASTNQTSMYLCASNSGRRAFFGQGTRLTVV.